This TCR beta chain was retrieved from a study of blood T cells in healthy people across ages. Study-wide results and limits: A strong correlation was seen between TCR beta diversity and naive T cell percentage.

The germline V gene encodes CDR1 SGHAT and CDR2 FQNNGV. This CDR3 has 15 amino acids. V lost 5 bases and J 5 bases, leaving 18 bases between the germline ends. This clonotype was observed at least ten times. The antigen is unknown. Together with a sample-barcoded 5' primer, a J-beta primer mix was included in a second PCR lasting about 7 to 11 cycles. Each CDR3 protein is one row after TCRdb ran MiXCR on the 5' RACE reads. The data show about 700,000 distinct CDR3 sequences, approximately 30% seen once. The sequencing sample was made of blood. The chain recombines TRBV11-2 with TRBJ2-5, with a tentative D call TRBD1 (7 bases). The sequence was obtained from a woman of 80 years or more in good health. Written as DNA, the CDR3 is TGTGCCAGCAGCGTGCGGGGACAGAGCCATGAGACCCAGTACTTC. Protein sequence: CASSVRGQSHETQYF.